The rows below give T cell receptor beta chains drawn from one sample of a study of T-cell reconstitution after alpha-beta-depleted transplantation in children. TCRdb re-called the PCR reads through MiXCR, storing one row per CDR3 protein. Among 500,000 or so distinct CDR3 sequences listed, 32% were seen once. The material sequenced was PBMCs from the stem cell graft donor, taken from the stem cell graft. The receptors here all came from a human donor who donated a stem cell graft to a child with aplastic anemia. Both conserved end residues are part of each CDR3. A D gene is named only where the DNA matches it firmly. Clone sizes are given selectively: once, few, many, or a class where the clone is expanded.

V gene,clone size,CDR3 length,J gene,D gene,CDR3 protein,CDR3 DNA
TRBV10-3,few,16,TRBJ2-2,TRBD1,CAISEPGQGYTGELFF,TGTGCCATCAGTGAACCGGGACAGGGATACACCGGGGAGCTGTTTTTT
TRBV20-1,NA,13,TRBJ2-5,NA,CSAAKRLVKTQYF,TGCAGTGCTGCCAAGCGACTCGTGAAGACCCAGTACTTC
TRBV15,NA,15,TRBJ2-5,NA,CATSRDREGAETQYF,TGTGCCACCAGCAGAGATCGGGAAGGCGCGGAGACCCAGTACTTC
TRBV7-9,NA,15,TRBJ1-4,TRBD1,CASSLEQGSREKLFF,TGTGCCAGCAGCTTAGAACAGGGGTCTCGTGAAAAACTGTTTTTT
TRBV6-2/TRBV6-3,NA,17,TRBJ2-2,NA,CASSYSTGLGDTGELFF,TGTGCCAGCAGTTACTCGACAGGACTGGGGGACACCGGGGAGCTGTTTTTT
TRBV5-1,NA,14,TRBJ2-7,TRBD2,CASSFLGLADEQYF,TGCGCCAGCAGCTTTTTAGGACTAGCGGATGAGCAGTACTTC
TRBV6-1,NA,15,TRBJ2-7,NA,CASSAPRGTVYEQYF,TGTGCCAGCAGTGCGCCTCGGGGGACAGTCTACGAGCAGTACTTC
TRBV29-1,few,12,TRBJ2-2,TRBD2,CSVLAGTGELFF,TGCAGCGTCCTAGCGGGCACCGGGGAGCTGTTTTTT
TRBV15,NA,16,TRBJ2-7,TRBD2,CATSSRTGGRSYEQYF,TGTGCCACCAGCAGTAGGACGGGGGGGCGATCCTACGAGCAGTACTTC
TRBV12-3/TRBV12-4,few,15,TRBJ2-1,TRBD2,CASTTRGVQNNEQFF,TGTGCCAGCACCACCCGGGGGGTCCAAAACAATGAGCAGTTCTTC
TRBV20-1,NA,14,TRBJ2-7,TRBD2,CSAGNPGLAGGQYF,TGCAGTGCTGGTAACCCCGGACTAGCGGGCGGGCAGTACTTC
TRBV10-3,few,14,TRBJ2-5,NA,CATGPLRSIETQYF,TGTGCCACAGGGCCACTCAGATCCATCGAGACCCAGTACTTC
TRBV24-1,few,12,TRBJ2-5,NA,CATSGQQETQYF,TGTGCCACCAGTGGCCAGCAAGAGACCCAGTACTTC
TRBV18,NA,15,TRBJ1-1,NA,CASSPLGAGGTEAFF,TGTGCCAGCTCTCCCCTCGGGGCCGGAGGAACTGAAGCTTTCTTT